Each of the 12 T cell receptor beta chains below was sequenced from the same sample in a study of control samples from healthy donors and cancer patients. TCRdb keeps only in-frame clones here, not all; method: immunoSEQ multiplex PCR. The sample yields about 40,000 clones, roughly 90% seen once. Input material: blood. The receptor set was obtained from a woman in her fifties or sixties in good health.

The genes are TRBV19 and TRBJ1-1; D may be TRBD1 (6 bases). The V gene lost 5 bases and the J gene lost 4 bases, with 8 bases spanning the gap. CDR1 is LNHDA, CDR2 SQIVND, per germline (reference sequence). The CDR3 is made up of 12 amino acids. CDR3 nucleotides: TGTGCCAGTAGTGAAGGGGGCACTGAAGCTTTCTTT. The encoded protein is CASSEGGTEAFF.

The chain links TRBV28 to TRBJ2-2, with a weak D call TRBD1 (6 bases). The V and J ends lost 3 bases and 6 bases respectively, with 8 bases between them. Per the germline V gene, CDR1 is MDHEN and CDR2 is SYDVKM. The CDR3 contains 13 residues. The CDR3 protein is CASSLYRAGELFF. Written as DNA, the CDR3 is TGTGCCAGCAGTTTGTACAGGGCCGGGGAGCTGTTTTTT.

The chain couples TRBV29-1 to TRBJ1-1; weak D call: TRBD1 (6 bases). Germline CDR1 reads SQVTM; CDR2 reads ANQGSEA. The V and J ends lost 4 bases and 0 bases respectively, with 9 bases between them. The CDR3 has 13 residues. DNA for the CDR3: TGCAGCGTTGTTCGGGGGCTGAACACTGAAGCTTTCTTT. Residues: CSVVRGLNTEAFF.

This chain connects TRBV7-2 to TRBJ1-1, with a possible D match to TRBD1 (5 bases). CDR1 SGHTA and CDR2 FQGNSA come from the germline V gene. This CDR3 has 15 amino acids. V lost 5 bases to trimming and J lost 1 base, with 14 bases between them. CDR3 DNA: TGTGCCAGCAGCCTCGACGGGGCAGGGAACACTGAAGCTTTCTTT. This codes for CASSLDGAGNTEAFF.

The chain couples TRBV7-7 to TRBJ1-1; no clear D gene. The V gene's germline CDR1 is SSHAT and CDR2 FNYEAQ (reference sequence). Trimming shortened V by 2 bases and J by 1 base, and 5 bases separated the two germline ends. There are 13 residues in the CDR3. The DNA for the CDR3 is TGTGCCAGCAGCTTACGGCAGAACACTGAAGCTTTCTTT. Translation gives CASSLRQNTEAFF.

The chain employs TRBV7-3 and TRBJ2-1; TRBD2 aligns across 8 bases. The CDR3 has 14 amino acids. Trimming at V came to 1 base and at J to 8 bases, leaving 4 bases not matched to a gene. The germline V gene has CDR1 SGHTA and CDR2 FQGTGA. CDR3 sequence: CASSLMPGGDEQFF. The CDR3 DNA reads TGTGCCAGCAGCTTAATGCCCGGGGGGGATGAGCAGTTCTTC.

This rearrangement joins TRBV6-2 or TRBV6-3 to TRBJ2-1; 14 bases line up with TRBD2. Germline V CDR1 and CDR2: MNHEY, SVGEGT. The ends lost 2 bases at V and 7 bases at J; junction bases unmatched: 7. There are 17 residues in the CDR3. This CDR3 is CASSYVTSGGAYNEQFF. The CDR3 nucleotides are TGTGCCAGCAGTTACGTGACTAGCGGGGGGGCGTATAATGAGCAGTTCTTC.

J is TRBJ1-5 and V is TRBV30, with 8 positions matching TRBD1. From germline, CDR1 is GTSNPN and CDR2 SVGIG (reference sequence). The CDR3 is 15 residues long. Trimming at V came to 4 bases and at J to 1 base, leaving 6 bases not matched to a gene. The CDR3 DNA reads as TGTGCCTGGACCCCAGGGGGCGCGAGCAATCAGCCCCAGCATTTT. As protein: CAWTPGGASNQPQHF.

The sample holds one count of this clone. The chain has TRBV20-1 and TRBJ1-1; TRBD1 might be the D (5 bases). The germline gives CDR1 DFQATT, CDR2 SNEGSKA (reference sequence). The CDR3 loop spans 13 amino acids. The V end was cut by 3 bases, the J end by 11 bases, with 19 bases between. The CDR3 DNA reads as TGCAGTGCTAGTCAGGGAACACGAGCAGAGGCTTTCTTT. Translated: CSASQGTRAEAFF.

This chain uses TRBV5-1 with TRBJ1-2, with a tentative D call TRBD1 (6 bases). This CDR3 has 15 amino acids. Germline CDR1 SGHRS, CDR2 YFSETQ. The ends were cut back, 0 bases at V and 4 bases at J, with 13 bases in the middle. The CDR3 bases are TGCGCCAGCAGCTTGGAGGGACAAACAGCCTATGGCTACACCTTC. Its translation: CASSLEGQTAYGYTF.

The rearrangement uses TRBV2 and TRBJ1-2; 8 nucleotides line up with TRBD1. The CDR3 covers 15 residues. Germline V lookup: CDR1 SNHLY, CDR2 FYNNEI. Trimming removed 6 bases from V and 3 bases from J; junction bases left unmatched: 9. In DNA form, the CDR3 reads TGTGCCAGCAGCCCTGGTACAGGGGGTGACTATGGCTACACCTTC. Amino acid sequence: CASSPGTGGDYGYTF.

The chain has TRBV10-3 and TRBJ2-7; 11 bases fit TRBD1. Germline trimming cut 3 bases from V and 7 bases from J; bases unmatched to any gene: 8. Germline-derived CDR1 and CDR2 are ENHRY and SYGVKD. The CDR3 is made up of 15 amino acids. The CDR3 is CAISDPGQGDEEQYF. The CDR3 nucleotides are TGTGCCATCAGTGACCCGGGACAGGGGGACGAGGAGCAGTACTTC.